The source of this TCR beta chain is a study of T cells in Graves' hyperthyroidism and ophthalmopathy. The CDR3 has 17 amino acids. The ends were cut back, 2 bases at V and 2 bases at J, with 16 bases in the middle. RNA transcripts provided the source from which TCR beta CDR3 regions were amplified. The HTBI primer set served for first-round RT-PCR of the TCR CDR3. One entry per CDR3 protein results from TCRdb running MiXCR on the multiplex PCR reads. Of some 250,000 distinct CDR3 sequences listed, about 14% are singletons. This clonotype was picked up many times. Sequenced material: blood. The TCR sequence derives from a woman aged 40 to 50 with Graves' hyperthyroidism that later progressed to Graves' ophthalmopathy. The rearrangement links TRBV12-3 or TRBV12-4 to TRBJ1-5; D gene unclear. In DNA, the CDR3 is TGTGCCAGCAGTTTAATTAATCGTCGACCGGGCAATCAGCCCCAGCATTTT. This sequence encodes CASSLINRRPGNQPQHF.